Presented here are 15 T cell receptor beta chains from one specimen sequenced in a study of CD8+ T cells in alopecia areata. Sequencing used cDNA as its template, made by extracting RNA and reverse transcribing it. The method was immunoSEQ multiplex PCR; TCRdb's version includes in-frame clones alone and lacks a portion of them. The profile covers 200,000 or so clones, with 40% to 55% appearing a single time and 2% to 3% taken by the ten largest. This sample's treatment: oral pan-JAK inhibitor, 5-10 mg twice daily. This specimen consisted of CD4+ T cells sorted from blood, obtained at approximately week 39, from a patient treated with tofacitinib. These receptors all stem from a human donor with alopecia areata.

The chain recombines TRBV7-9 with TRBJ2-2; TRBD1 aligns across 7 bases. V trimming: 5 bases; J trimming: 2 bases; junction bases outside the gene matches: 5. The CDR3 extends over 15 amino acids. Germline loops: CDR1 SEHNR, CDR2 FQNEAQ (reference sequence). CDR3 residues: CASSPGQENTGELFF. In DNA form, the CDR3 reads TGTGCCAGCAGCCCTGGACAGGAAAACACCGGGGAGCTGTTTTTT.

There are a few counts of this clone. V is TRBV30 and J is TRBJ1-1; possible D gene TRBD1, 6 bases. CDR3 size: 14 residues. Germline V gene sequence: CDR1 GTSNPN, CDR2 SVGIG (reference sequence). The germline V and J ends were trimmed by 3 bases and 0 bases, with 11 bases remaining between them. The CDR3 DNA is TGTGCCTGGAGATGGACAGTCATGAACACTGAAGCTTTCTTT. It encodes CAWRWTVMNTEAFF.

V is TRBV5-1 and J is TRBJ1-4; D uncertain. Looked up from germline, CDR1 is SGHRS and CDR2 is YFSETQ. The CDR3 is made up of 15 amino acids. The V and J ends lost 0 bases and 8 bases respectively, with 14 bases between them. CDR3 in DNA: TGCGCCAGCAGCTTGGATCAGCTTGTAGGGGAAAAACTGTTTTTT. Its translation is CASSLDQLVGEKLFF. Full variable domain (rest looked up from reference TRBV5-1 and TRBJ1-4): KAGVTQTPRYLIKTRGQQVTLSCSPISGHRSVSWYQQTPGQGLQFLFEYFSETQRNKGNFPGRFSGRQFSNSRSEMNVSTLELGDSALYLCASSLDQLVGEKLFFGSGTQLSVL.

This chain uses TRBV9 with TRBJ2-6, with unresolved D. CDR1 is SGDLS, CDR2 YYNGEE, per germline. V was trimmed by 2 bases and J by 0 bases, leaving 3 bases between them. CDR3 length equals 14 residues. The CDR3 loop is CASSVRSGANVLTF. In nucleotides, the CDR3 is TGTGCCAGCAGCGTTCGCTCTGGGGCCAACGTCCTGACTTTC.

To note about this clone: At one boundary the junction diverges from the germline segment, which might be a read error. Here the CDR3 reads CASSTGQGAGAF. The DNA of the CDR3 is TGCGCCAGCAGCACCGGACAGGGGGCTGGCGCCTTC. J is TRBJ1-2 and V is TRBV5-1; 11 nucleotides line up with TRBD1. This CDR3 spans 12 amino acids. Germline V CDR1 and CDR2: SGHRS, YFSETQ. The full variable domain, its missing parts supplied by reference TRBV5-1 and TRBJ1-2, is KAGVTQTPRYLIKTRGQQVTLSCSPISGHRSVSWYQQTPGQGLQFLFEYFSETQRNKGNFPGRFSGRQFSNSRSEMNVSTLELGDSALYLCASSTGQGAGAFGSGTRLTVV.

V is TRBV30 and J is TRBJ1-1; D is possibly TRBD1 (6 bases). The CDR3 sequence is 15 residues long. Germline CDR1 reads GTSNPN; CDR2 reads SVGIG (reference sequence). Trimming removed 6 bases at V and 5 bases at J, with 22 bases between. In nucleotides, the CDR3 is TGTGCCTGCACTACAGGGTACCGAGCATATACTGAAGCTTTCTTT. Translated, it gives CACTTGYRAYTEAFF.

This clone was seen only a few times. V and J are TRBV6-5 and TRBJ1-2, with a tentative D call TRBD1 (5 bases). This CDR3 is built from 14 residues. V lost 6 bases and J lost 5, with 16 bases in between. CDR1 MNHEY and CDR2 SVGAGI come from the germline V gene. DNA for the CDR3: TGTGCCAGCAGGACAAGGGGCGCTCGGTATGGCTACACCTTC. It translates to CASRTRGARYGYTF.

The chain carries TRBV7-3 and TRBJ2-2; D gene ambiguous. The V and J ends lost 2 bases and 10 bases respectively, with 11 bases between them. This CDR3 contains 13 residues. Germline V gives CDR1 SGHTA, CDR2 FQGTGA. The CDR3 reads CASSLLRGEELFF. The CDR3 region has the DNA TGTGCCAGCAGCTTACTTCGAGGCGAGGAGCTGTTTTTT.

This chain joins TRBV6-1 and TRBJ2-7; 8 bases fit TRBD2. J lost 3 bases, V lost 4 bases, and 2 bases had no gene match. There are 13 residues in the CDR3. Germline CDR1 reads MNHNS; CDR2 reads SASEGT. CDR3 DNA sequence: TGTGCCAGCAGTGCGGGAGGGCGCTACGAGCAGTACTTC. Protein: CASSAGGRYEQYF.

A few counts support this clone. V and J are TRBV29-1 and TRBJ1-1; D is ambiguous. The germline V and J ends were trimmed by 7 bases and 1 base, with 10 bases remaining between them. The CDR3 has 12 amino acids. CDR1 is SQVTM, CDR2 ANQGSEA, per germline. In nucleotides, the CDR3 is TGCAGCGCCCGTGCCGGGAACACTGAAGCTTTCTTT. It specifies CSARAGNTEAFF.

The CDR3 DNA reads TGTGCCAGCAGTGAAGTAGGGGGCAGAGTAGCCAAAAACATTCAGTACTTC. It translates to CASSEVGGRVAKNIQYF. The genes are TRBV6-1 and TRBJ2-4, with TRBD1 identical over 7 bases. V trimming: 1 base; J trimming: 0 bases; junction bases outside the gene matches: 6. The CDR3 is 17 amino acids. The germline gives CDR1 MNHNS, CDR2 SASEGT.

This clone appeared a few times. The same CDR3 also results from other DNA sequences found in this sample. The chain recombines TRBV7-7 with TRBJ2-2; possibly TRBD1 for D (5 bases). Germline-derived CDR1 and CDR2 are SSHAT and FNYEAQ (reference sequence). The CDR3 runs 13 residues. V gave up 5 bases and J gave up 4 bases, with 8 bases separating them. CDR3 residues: CASSLDITGELFF. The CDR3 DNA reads TGTGCCAGCAGCCTGGACATCACCGGGGAGCTGTTTTTT.

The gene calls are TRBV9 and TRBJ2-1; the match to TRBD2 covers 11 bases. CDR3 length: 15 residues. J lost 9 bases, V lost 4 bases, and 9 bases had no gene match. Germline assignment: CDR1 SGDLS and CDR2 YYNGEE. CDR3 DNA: TGTGCCAGCAGCCCTCAGACTAGCGGGAATGCTGAGCAGTTCTTC. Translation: CASSPQTSGNAEQFF.

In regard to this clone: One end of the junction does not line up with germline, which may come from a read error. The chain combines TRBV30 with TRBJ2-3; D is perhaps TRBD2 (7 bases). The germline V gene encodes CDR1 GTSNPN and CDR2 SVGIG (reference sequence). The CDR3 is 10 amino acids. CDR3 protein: CAWARGRESF. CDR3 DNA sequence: TGTGCCTGGGCCCGGGGGCGGGAGAGTTTT.

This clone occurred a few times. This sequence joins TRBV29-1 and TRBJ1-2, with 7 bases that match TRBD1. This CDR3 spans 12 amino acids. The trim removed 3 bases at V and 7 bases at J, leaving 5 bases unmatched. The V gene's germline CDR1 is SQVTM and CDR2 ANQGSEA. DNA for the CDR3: TGCAGCGTTGAGAAGGGGGCGAGTGGCTACACCTTC. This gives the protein CSVEKGASGYTF.